Reported below is one T cell receptor beta chain. Adults between about 18 and 89 years of age took part from some 25 US areas. This specimen belongs to a study of blood T cell repertoires in COVID-19. Across the study: Researchers got acute and convalescent COVID-19 samples from the United States, Italy and Spain.

Repertoires were generated with immunoSEQ multiplex PCR, while TCRdb's copy carries only in-frame clones and drops some. Among more than 300,000 clones listed, about nine tenths were seen once. This CDR3 comprises 15 residues. CDR1 is LGHDT, CDR2 YNNKEL, per germline (reference sequence). Trimming left V 0 bases short and J 1 base short, with 7 bases between. The sequence was collected from a woman aged 35 to 49 who had been exposed to COVID-19. This chain links TRBV3-1 (or the pseudogene TRBV3-2) with TRBJ1-3, with D unclear. Sample: PBMCs or T cells enriched from blood (not recorded which). CDR3 in amino acids: CASSQDWRSGNTIYF. The CDR3 coding sequence is TGTGCCAGCAGCCAAGATTGGCGGTCTGGAAACACCATATATTTT.